This is a list of T cell receptor beta chains from one sample in a study of T-cell reconstitution after alpha-beta-depleted transplantation in children. TCRdb redid the calling of the PCR reads with MiXCR, one entry per CDR3 protein. The repertoire holds 400,000 to 500,000 distinct CDR3 sequences, roughly a tenth seen once, with approximately 5% in the top ten. The input for sequencing was PBMCs from the stem cell graft donor, taken from the stem cell graft. All receptors come from a human donor who donated a stem cell graft to a child with acute myeloid leukemia. The CDR3 runs from the conserved cysteine through the conserved F or W. Each record gives: V gene, J gene, clone size, D gene, CDR3 protein, CDR3 DNA. A D gene is named only where the DNA matches it firmly. Rows give clone size only sometimes, using once, few, many, or a class for an expanded clone.

TRBV4-2	TRBJ1-1	few	.	CASSLAGTGNTEAFF	TGTGCCAGCAGCCTCGCCGGGACGGGGAACACTGAAGCTTTCTTT
TRBV27	TRBJ2-2	.	.	CASKVLVNTGELFF	TGTGCCAGCAAGGTCCTCGTAAACACCGGGGAGCTGTTTTTT
TRBV11-2	TRBJ2-2	.	TRBD2	CASRRGLAGAGELFF	TGTGCCAGCAGGCGCGGACTAGCGGGGGCGGGGGAGCTGTTTTTT
TRBV4-3	TRBJ2-3	.	.	CASSQDGGVYADTQYF	TGCGCCAGCAGCCAAGATGGAGGGGTGTATGCAGATACGCAGTATTTT
TRBV11-1	TRBJ2-1	few	.	CASSLEQGHEQFF	TGTGCCAGCAGCTTAGAACAGGGTCATGAGCAGTTCTTC
TRBV5-5	TRBJ2-1	few	.	CASSSGGLGNEQFF	TGTGCCAGCAGCTCAGGGGGGCTGGGGAATGAGCAGTTCTTC
TRBV12-3/TRBV12-4	TRBJ1-5	few	.	CASSRLQGGQPQHF	TGTGCCAGCAGTCGGTTACAAGGGGGTCAGCCCCAGCATTTT
TRBV12-3/TRBV12-4	TRBJ2-2	many	.	CASSLAVSTQPQDTGELFF	TGTGCCAGCAGTTTAGCTGTCTCAACTCAACCGCAGGACACCGGGGAGCTGTTTTTT
TRBV12-3/TRBV12-4	TRBJ1-2	few	.	CASSPNLDRGYTF	TGTGCCAGCAGTCCCAACCTAGACCGTGGCTACACCTTC
TRBV20-1	TRBJ2-1	few	.	CSASVRYNEQFF	TGCAGTGCTAGTGTCCGGTACAATGAGCAGTTCTTC
TRBV12-3/TRBV12-4	TRBJ2-2	.	.	CASSPHGELFF	TGTGCCAGCAGTCCCCACGGGGAGCTGTTTTTT
TRBV20-1	TRBJ1-2	many	TRBD1	CSARDGTGGDGYTF	TGCAGTGCTAGAGACGGGACAGGGGGCGATGGCTACACCTTC
TRBV20-1	TRBJ1-1	many	TRBD1	CSARDLTGVDTEAFF	TGCAGTGCTAGAGACCTAACAGGGGTCGACACTGAAGCTTTCTTT
TRBV5-1	TRBJ2-5	many	TRBD1	CASSLGRGRETQYF	TGCGCCAGCAGCTTGGGCAGGGGGCGAGAGACCCAGTACTTC
TRBV6-5	TRBJ1-1	many	.	CASSYGQMNTEAFF	TGTGCCAGCAGTTACGGTCAGATGAACACTGAAGCTTTCTTT
TRBV6-5	TRBJ2-1	.	.	CASSYGRGIYNEQFF	TGTGCCAGCAGTTACGGCAGGGGCATTTACAATGAGCAGTTCTTC
TRBV3-1	TRBJ2-1	few	.	CASSQNNNEQFF	TGTGCCAGCAGCCAAAATAACAATGAGCAGTTCTTC
TRBV5-1	TRBJ2-7	many	.	CASRSTPGQLYEQYF	TGCGCCAGCAGATCCACCCCGGGACAACTCTACGAGCAGTACTTC
TRBV28	TRBJ1-4	few	TRBD1	CASSSPGQGEKLFF	TGTGCCAGCAGTTCTCCAGGACAGGGTGAAAAACTGTTTTTT
TRBV7-3	TRBJ2-5	many	TRBD1	CASSPTPGQGETQYF	TGTGCCAGCAGCCCGACTCCGGGACAGGGGGAGACCCAGTACTTC
TRBV5-1	TRBJ2-2	.	.	CASSLKTGNTGELFF	TGCGCCAGCAGCTTGAAGACTGGGAACACCGGGGAGCTGTTTTTT
TRBV30	TRBJ2-4	few	.	CAWSDTNIQYF	TGTGCCTGGAGTGACACAAACATTCAGTACTTC
TRBV7-2	TRBJ2-7	.	.	CASSFMRTEMWQYF	TGTGCCAGCAGCTTCATGAGGACGGAAATGTGGCAGTACTTC
TRBV20-1	TRBJ2-4	few	.	CSARLVNKNSQYF	TGCAGTGCCAGACTAGTGAACAAAAACAGTCAGTACTTC
TRBV7-8	TRBJ2-3	few	.	CASSSQVRGTDTQYF	TGTGCCAGCAGCTCCCAGGTCCGCGGCACAGATACGCAGTATTTT
TRBV7-9	TRBJ2-7	once	TRBD1	CASSFSGGWDEQYF	TGTGCCAGCAGCTTCTCAGGGGGCTGGGACGAGCAGTACTTC
TRBV7-2	TRBJ2-1	few	.	CASSFRGGAGSYNEQFF	TGTGCCAGCAGCTTCCGGGGCGGGGCCGGCTCCTACAATGAGCAGTTCTTC
TRBV7-6	TRBJ2-1	.	TRBD2	CASSASPGLAVNEQFF	TGTGCCAGCAGCGCCAGCCCGGGACTAGCAGTCAATGAGCAGTTCTTC
TRBV2	TRBJ2-6	few	.	CASSEGRSGANVLTF	TGTGCCAGCAGTGAAGGGCGCTCTGGGGCCAACGTCCTGACTTTC
TRBV6-5	TRBJ1-2	.	.	CASLSLGFGYTF	TGTGCCAGCCTTTCCCTCGGGTTTGGCTACACCTTC
TRBV5-1	TRBJ2-3	few	TRBD2	CASSLVSGGVDTQYF	TGCGCCAGCAGCTTGGTTAGCGGGGGAGTAGATACGCAGTATTTT
TRBV20-1	TRBJ1-3	.	TRBD1	CSASGDRGAGNTIYF	TGCAGTGCTAGTGGGGACAGGGGAGCTGGAAACACCATATATTTT
TRBV20-1	TRBJ1-6	few	.	CSATSGPGAPYNSPLHF	TGCAGTGCTACATCGGGACCAGGGGCGCCCTATAATTCACCCCTCCACTTT
TRBV6-1	TRBJ1-5	.	.	CASSEAPGNQPQHF	TGTGCCAGCAGTGAAGCTCCCGGGAATCAGCCCCAGCATTTT
TRBV3-1	TRBJ2-1	.	.	CASSQARASEQFF	TGTGCCAGCAGCCAAGCCCGGGCATCGGAGCAGTTCTTC
TRBV20-1	TRBJ2-5	few	TRBD2	CCARVFKGRLAGVETQYF	TGCTGTGCTAGAGTCTTCAAGGGGAGACTAGCGGGAGTTGAGACCCAGTACTTC
TRBV6-5	TRBJ1-1	.	.	CASSYWGGRGTEAFF	TGTGCCAGCAGTTACTGGGGGGGGCGCGGGACTGAAGCTTTCTTT
TRBV5-1	TRBJ2-3	few	.	CASRGEGTDTQYF	TGCGCCAGCAGGGGGGAAGGGACAGATACGCAGTATTTT
TRBV10-3	TRBJ1-6	.	.	CAISVWTAQNSPLHF	TGTGCCATCAGTGTTTGGACCGCCCAAAATTCACCCCTCCACTTT
TRBV5-4	TRBJ2-7	many	TRBD2	CASSPRLAGGTEQYF	TGTGCCAGCAGCCCTAGACTAGCGGGAGGGACCGAGCAGTACTTC
TRBV12-3/TRBV12-4	TRBJ2-3	.	TRBD1	CASSVPLGQGPTDTQYF	TGTGCCAGCAGTGTACCCTTAGGACAGGGGCCCACAGATACGCAGTATTTT
TRBV20-1	TRBJ2-7	.	TRBD2	CSARGTSGRASYEQYF	TGCAGTGCACGGGGGACTAGCGGGAGGGCTTCCTACGAGCAGTACTTC
TRBV11-2	TRBJ2-5	.	TRBD2	CASSSGTSGRRETQYF	TGTGCCAGCAGCTCAGGGACTAGCGGGAGAAGAGAGACCCAGTACTTC
TRBV20-1	TRBJ2-1	.	TRBD2	CSARDLLAGALYNEQFF	TGCAGTGCTAGAGATTTACTAGCGGGGGCCTTATACAATGAGCAGTTCTTC
TRBV5-5	TRBJ2-2	.	.	CASSLLQKNTGELFF	TGTGCCAGCAGCTTATTACAGAAGAACACCGGGGAGCTGTTTTTT
TRBV20-1	TRBJ2-7	few	.	CSARGSTYEQYF	TGCAGTGCTAGAGGCAGTACCTACGAGCAGTACTTC
TRBV7-2	TRBJ2-1	few	.	CASSFAWQPKQFF	TGTGCCAGCAGCTTCGCCTGGCAGCCCAAGCAGTTCTTC
TRBV4-3	TRBJ2-7	few	.	CASSHLRDTTYDQYF	TGCGCCAGCAGCCATCTCCGGGACACCACCTACGATCAGTACTTC
TRBV5-1	TRBJ2-3	.	.	CASSLEARTDTQYF	TGCGCCAGCAGCTTGGAAGCACGCACAGATACGCAGTATTTT
TRBV20-1	TRBJ2-1	.	.	CSAIYNEQFF	TGCAGTGCTATATACAATGAGCAGTTCTTC